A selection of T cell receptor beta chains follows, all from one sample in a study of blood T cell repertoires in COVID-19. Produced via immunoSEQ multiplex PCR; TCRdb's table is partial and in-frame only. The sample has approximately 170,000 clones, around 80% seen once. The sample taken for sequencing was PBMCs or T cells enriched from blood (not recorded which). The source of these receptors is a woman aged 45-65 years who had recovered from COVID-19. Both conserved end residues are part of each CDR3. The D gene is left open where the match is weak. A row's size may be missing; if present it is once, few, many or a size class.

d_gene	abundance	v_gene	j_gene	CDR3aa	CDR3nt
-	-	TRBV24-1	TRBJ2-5	CATSDLDSRETQYF	TGTGCCACCAGTGATTTGGACTCCCGGGAGACCCAGTACTTC
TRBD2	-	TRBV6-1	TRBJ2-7	CASSEWGGLAGDYEQYF	TGTGCCAGCAGTGAGTGGGGTGGGCTAGCGGGGGACTACGAGCAGTACTTC
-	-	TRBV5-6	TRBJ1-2	CASSVSRGIYYGYTF	TGTGCCAGCAGCGTCTCTAGGGGCATCTACTATGGCTACACCTTC
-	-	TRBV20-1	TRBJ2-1	CSASGWGSNSNNEQFF	TGCAGTGCTAGTGGGTGGGGCAGCAACTCCAACAATGAGCAGTTCTTC
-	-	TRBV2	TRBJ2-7	CASSDGGTYEQYF	TGTGCCAGCAGTGACGGCGGGACCTACGAGCAGTACTTC
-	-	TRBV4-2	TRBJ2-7	CASSHGQGSYEQYF	TGTGCCAGCAGCCATGGGCAGGGCTCCTACGAGCAGTACTTC
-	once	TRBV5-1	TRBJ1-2	CASSPEAGLYGYTF	TGCGCCAGCAGCCCGGAGGCAGGCCTCTATGGCTACACCTTC
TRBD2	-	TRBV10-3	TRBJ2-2	CAISPTSGSGELFF	TGTGCCATCAGCCCGACTAGCGGGAGTGGGGAGCTGTTTTTT
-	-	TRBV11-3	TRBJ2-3	CASSLERGASTDTQYF	TGTGCCAGCAGCTTAGAACGGGGGGCTAGCACAGATACGCAGTATTTT
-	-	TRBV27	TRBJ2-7	CASSFRQTPFYEQYF	TGTGCCAGCAGTTTCCGACAGACCCCATTCTACGAGCAGTACTTC
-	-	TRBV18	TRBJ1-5	CASSPGQGNQPQHF	TGTGCCAGCTCACCAGGACAAGGCAATCAGCCCCAGCATTTT
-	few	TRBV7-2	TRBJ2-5	CASSLDRKETQYF	TGTGCCAGCAGCTTAGACAGGAAAGAGACCCAGTACTTC
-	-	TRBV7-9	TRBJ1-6	CATRQADSPLHF	TGTGCCACAAGACAGGCGGATTCACCCCTCCACTTT
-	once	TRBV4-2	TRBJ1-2	CASSQEAPGYTF	TGTGCCAGCAGCCAAGAAGCTCCTGGCTACACCTTC
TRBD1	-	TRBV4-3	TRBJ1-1	CASSLKVGTGRAFF	TGCGCCAGCAGCCTCAAAGTCGGGACAGGGCGAGCTTTCTTT